This TCR beta chain was profiled in a study of T cells in localized non-small cell lung cancer. General study points: The study found T cell clonality highest in uninvolved adjacent lung, above tumor. An association was observed between higher blood T cell density and longer overall survival. Detection in adjacent lung was observed for a median around 50 of the top 100 tumor clones.

Trimming stripped 4 bases from V and 4 bases from J, with 7 bases between. The length of the CDR3 is 11 residues. Germline V gene sequence: CDR1 GTSNPN, CDR2 SVGIG (reference sequence). For this clone: Its antigen remains unknown.

Clones were sequenced by immunoSEQ multiplex PCR, and TCRdb holds only the in-frame ones, with some missing. The sample shows tens of thousands of clones, 82% of them seen only once. This receptor was taken from a woman aged 40 to 75 with stage I lung adenocarcinoma. The specimen was peripheral blood, collected before any cancer treatment. The chain couples TRBV30 to TRBJ1-2; D gene ambiguous. The CDR3: CAWTAAYGYTF. CDR3 in DNA: TGTGCCTGGACTGCCGCCTATGGCTACACCTTC.